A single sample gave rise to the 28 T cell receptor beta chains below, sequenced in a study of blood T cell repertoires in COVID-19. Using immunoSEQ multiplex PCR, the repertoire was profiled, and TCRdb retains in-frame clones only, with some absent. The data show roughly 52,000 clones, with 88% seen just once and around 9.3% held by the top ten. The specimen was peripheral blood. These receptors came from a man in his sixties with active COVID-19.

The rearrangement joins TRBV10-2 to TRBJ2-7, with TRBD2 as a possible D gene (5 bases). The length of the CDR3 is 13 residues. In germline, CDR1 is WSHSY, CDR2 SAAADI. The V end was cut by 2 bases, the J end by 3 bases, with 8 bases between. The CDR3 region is CASSETRDYEQYF. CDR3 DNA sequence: TGCGCCAGCAGTGAGACTAGAGACTACGAGCAGTACTTC.

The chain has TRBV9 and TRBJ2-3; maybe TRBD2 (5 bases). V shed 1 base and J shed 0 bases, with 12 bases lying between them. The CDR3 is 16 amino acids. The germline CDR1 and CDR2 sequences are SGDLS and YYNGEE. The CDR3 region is CASSVKSSRSTDTQYF. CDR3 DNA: TGTGCCAGCAGCGTAAAGTCTAGCAGAAGCACAGATACGCAGTATTTT.

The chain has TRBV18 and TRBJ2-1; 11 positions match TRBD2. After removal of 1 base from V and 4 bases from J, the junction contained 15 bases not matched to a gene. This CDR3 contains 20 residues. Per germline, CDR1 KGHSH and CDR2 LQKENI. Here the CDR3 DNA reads TGTGCCAGCTCACCACAGTTTGGGGATTCTAGCGGGAGGCTTTACAATGAGCAGTTCTTC. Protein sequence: CASSPQFGDSSGRLYNEQFF.

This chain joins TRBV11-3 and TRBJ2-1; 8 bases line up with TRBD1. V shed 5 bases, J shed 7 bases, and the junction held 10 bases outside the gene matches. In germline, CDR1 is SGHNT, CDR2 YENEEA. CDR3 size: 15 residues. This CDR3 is CASSPRTGMWNEQFF. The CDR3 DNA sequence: TGTGCCAGCAGCCCTCGGACAGGGATGTGGAATGAGCAGTTCTTC. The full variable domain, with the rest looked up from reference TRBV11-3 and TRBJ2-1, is EAGVVQSPRYKIIEKKQPVAFWCNPISGHNTLYWYLQNLGQGPELLIRYENEEAVDDSQLPKDRFSAERLKGVDSTLKIQPAELGDSAVYLCASSPRTGMWNEQFFGPGTRLTVL.

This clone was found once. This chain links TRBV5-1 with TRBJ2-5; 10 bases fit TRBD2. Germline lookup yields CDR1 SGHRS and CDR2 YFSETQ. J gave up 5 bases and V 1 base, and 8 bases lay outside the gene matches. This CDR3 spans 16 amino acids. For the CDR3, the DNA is TGCGCCAGCAGCTTGAGGCCTAGCGGGAGAGGGGAGACCCAGTACTTC. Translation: CASSLRPSGRGETQYF.

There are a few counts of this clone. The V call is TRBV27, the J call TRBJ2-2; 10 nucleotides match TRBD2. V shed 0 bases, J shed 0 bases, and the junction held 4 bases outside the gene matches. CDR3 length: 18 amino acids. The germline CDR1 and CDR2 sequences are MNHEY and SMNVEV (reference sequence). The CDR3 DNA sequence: TGTGCCAGCAGTTTATCCGAGGGACTAGCGTCGAACACCGGGGAGCTGTTTTTT. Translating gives CASSLSEGLASNTGELFF.

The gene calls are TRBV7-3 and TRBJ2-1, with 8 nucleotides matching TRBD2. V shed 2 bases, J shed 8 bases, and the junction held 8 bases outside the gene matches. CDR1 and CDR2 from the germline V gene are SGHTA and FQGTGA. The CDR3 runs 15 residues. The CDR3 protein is CASSLDTSGTDEQFF. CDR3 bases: TGTGCCAGCAGCTTAGATACTAGCGGTACCGATGAGCAGTTCTTC.

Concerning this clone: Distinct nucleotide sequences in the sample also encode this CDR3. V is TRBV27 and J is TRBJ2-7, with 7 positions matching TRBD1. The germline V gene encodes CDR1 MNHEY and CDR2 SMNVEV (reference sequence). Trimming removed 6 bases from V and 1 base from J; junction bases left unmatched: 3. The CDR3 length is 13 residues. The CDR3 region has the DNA TGTGCCAGCAGGCCGGGACAGTCCTACGAGCAGTACTTC. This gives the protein CASRPGQSYEQYF.

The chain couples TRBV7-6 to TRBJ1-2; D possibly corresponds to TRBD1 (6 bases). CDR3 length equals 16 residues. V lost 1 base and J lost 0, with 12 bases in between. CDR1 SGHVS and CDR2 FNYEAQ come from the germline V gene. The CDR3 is CASSLVQGSTNYGYTF. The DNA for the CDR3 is TGTGCCAGCAGCTTAGTTCAGGGGAGCACTAACTATGGCTACACCTTC.

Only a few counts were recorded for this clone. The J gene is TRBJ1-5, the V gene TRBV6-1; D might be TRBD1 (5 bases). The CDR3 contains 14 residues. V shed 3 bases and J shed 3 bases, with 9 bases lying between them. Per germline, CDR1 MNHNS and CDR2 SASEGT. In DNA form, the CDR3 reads TGTGCCAGCAGTGATGACAGCCCCAATCAGCCCCAGCATTTT. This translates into CASSDDSPNQPQHF.

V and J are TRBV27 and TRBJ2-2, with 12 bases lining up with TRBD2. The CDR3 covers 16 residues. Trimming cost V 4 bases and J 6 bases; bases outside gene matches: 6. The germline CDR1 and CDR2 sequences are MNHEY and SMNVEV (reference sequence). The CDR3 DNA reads TGTGCCAGCAGTTCAACTAGACTAGCGGGAGCCGGGGAGCTGTTTTTT. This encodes CASSSTRLAGAGELFF.

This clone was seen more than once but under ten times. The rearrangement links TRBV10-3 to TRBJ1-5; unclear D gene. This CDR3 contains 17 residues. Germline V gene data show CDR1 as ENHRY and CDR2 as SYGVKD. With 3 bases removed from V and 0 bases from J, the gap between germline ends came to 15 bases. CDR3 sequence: CAISDEPTHYSNQPQHF. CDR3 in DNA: TGTGCCATCAGTGATGAACCAACTCACTATAGCAATCAGCCCCAGCATTTT.

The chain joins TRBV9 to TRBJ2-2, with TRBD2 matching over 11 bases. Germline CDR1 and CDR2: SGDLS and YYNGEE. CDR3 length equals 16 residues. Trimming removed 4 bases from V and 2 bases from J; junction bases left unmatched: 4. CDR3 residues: CASSTSGRTNTGELFF. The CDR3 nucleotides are TGTGCCAGCAGCACTAGCGGGAGAACCAACACCGGGGAGCTGTTTTTT.

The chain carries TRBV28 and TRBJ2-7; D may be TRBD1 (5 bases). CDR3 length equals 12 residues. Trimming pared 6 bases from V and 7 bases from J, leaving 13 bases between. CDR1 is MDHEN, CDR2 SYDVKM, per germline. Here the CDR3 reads CASSLGAREQYF. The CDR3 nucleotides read TGTGCCAGCAGCTTAGGGGCTCGGGAGCAGTACTTC.

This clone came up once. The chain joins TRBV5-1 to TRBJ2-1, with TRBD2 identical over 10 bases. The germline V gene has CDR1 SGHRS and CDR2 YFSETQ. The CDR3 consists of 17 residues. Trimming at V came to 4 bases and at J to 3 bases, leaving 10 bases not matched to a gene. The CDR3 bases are TGCGCCAGCAGCCGGCTCCCTAGCGGGAGAGACTACAATGAGCAGTTCTTC. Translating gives CASSRLPSGRDYNEQFF.

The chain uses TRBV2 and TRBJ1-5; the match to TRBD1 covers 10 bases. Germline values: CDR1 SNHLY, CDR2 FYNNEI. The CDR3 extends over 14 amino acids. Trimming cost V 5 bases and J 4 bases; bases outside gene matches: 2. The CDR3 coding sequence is TGTGCCAGCAGTTCGGACAGGGGGAATCAGCCCCAGCATTTT. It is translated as CASSSDRGNQPQHF.

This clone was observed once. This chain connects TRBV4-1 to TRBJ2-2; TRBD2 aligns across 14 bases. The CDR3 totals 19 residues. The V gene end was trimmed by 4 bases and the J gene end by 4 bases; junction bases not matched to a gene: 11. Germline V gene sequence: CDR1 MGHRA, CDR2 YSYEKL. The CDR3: CASSRGWTSGRRVTGELFF. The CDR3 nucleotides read TGCGCCAGCAGCCGGGGGTGGACTAGCGGGAGGCGGGTCACCGGGGAGCTGTTTTTT.

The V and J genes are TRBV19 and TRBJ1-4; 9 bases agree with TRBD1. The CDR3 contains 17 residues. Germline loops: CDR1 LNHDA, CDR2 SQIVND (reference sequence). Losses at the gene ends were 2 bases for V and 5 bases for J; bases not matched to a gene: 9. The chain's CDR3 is CASSITSGTGRNEKLFF. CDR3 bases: TGTGCCAGTAGTATAACATCCGGGACAGGGCGGAATGAAAAACTGTTTTTT.

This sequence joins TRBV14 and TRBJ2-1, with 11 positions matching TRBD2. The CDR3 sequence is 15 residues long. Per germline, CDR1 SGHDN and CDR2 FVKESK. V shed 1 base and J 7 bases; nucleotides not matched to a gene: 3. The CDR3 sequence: CASSQGLAGRNEQFF. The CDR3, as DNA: TGTGCCAGCAGCCAAGGACTAGCGGGAAGGAATGAGCAGTTCTTC.

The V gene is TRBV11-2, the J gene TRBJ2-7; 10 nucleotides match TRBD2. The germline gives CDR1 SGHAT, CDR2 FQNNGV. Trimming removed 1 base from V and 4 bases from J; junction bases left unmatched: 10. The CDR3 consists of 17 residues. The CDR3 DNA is TGTGCCAGCAGCTTAGTTAGAATAGCGGGAGGTATTTACGAGCAGTACTTC. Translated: CASSLVRIAGGIYEQYF. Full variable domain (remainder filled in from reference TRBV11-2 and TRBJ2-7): EAGVAQSPRYKIIEKRQSVAFWCNPISGHATLYWYQQILGQGPKLLIQFQNNGVVDDSQLPKDRFSAERLKGVDSTLKIQPAKLEDSAVYLCASSLVRIAGGIYEQYFGPGTRLTVT.

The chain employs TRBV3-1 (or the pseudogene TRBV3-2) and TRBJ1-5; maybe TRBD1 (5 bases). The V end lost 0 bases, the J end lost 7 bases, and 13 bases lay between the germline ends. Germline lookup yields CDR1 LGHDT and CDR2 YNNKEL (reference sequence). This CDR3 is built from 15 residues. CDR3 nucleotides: TGTGCCAGCAGCCAAGACGTGACAGTGGTACAGCCCCAGCATTTT. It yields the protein CASSQDVTVVQPQHF.

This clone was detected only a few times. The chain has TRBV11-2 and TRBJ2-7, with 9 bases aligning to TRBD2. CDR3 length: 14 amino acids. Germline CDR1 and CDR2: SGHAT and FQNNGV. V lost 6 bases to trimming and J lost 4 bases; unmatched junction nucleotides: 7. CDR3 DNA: TGTGCCAGCAGAGGACTAGCGCGACCGTACGAGCAGTACTTC. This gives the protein CASRGLARPYEQYF.

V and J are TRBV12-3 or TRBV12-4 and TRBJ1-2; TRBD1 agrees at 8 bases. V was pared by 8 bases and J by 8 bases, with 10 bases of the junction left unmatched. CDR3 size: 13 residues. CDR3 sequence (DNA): TGTGCCAGCGGAGGCCAGGGGGCGAGGGGCTACACCTTC. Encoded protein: CASGGQGARGYTF.

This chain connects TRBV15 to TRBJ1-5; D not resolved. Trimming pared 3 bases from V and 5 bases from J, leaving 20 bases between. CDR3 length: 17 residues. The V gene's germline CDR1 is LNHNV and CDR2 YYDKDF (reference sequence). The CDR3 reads CATSRNPMAGRDQPQHF. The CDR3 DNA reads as TGTGCCACCAGCAGGAACCCTATGGCCGGTCGGGATCAGCCCCAGCATTTT.

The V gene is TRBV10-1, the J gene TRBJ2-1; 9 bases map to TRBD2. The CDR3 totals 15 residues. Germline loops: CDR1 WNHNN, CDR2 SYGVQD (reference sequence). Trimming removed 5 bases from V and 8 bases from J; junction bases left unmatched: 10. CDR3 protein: CASSRGGGRAHEQFF. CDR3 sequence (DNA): TGCGCCAGCAGTCGAGGGGGCGGGAGGGCCCATGAGCAGTTCTTC.

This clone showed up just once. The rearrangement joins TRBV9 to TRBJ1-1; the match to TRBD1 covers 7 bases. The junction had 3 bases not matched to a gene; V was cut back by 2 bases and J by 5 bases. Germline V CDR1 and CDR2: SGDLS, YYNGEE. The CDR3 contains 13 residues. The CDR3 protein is CASSVGTVTEAFF. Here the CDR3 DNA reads TGTGCCAGCAGCGTCGGGACAGTAACTGAAGCTTTCTTT.

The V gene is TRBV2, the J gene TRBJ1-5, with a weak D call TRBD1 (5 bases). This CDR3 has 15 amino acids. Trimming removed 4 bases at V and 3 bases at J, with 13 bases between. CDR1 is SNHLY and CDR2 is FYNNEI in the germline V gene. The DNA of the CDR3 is TGTGCCAGCAGTGGGATCGACAGAACCAATCAGCCCCAGCATTTT. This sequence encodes CASSGIDRTNQPQHF.

CDR3 nucleotide sequence: TGTGCCAGCAGCGTAGGTTACAATCAGCCCCAGCATTTT. Its protein is CASSVGYNQPQHF. This sequence joins TRBV9 and TRBJ1-5, with D unclear. V lost 0 bases and J 3 bases, leaving 4 bases between the germline ends. This CDR3 has 13 amino acids. Germline V gene data show CDR1 as SGDLS and CDR2 as YYNGEE. The entire variable domain, with the rest obtained from reference TRBV9 and TRBJ1-5, is as follows: DSGVTQTPKHLITATGQRVTLRCSPRSGDLSVYWYQQSLDQGLQFLIQYYNGEERAKGNILERFSAQQFPDLHSELNLSSLELGDSALYFCASSVGYNQPQHFGDGTRLSIL.